This paragraph covers one T cell receptor (beta chain) sequence. Its binding antigen is unknown. Base qualities were left out, and no much larger clone turns up one base away. The CDR3 numbers 16 residues from cysteine through phenylalanine. Here the CDR3 DNA is all that survives: 48 bases in frame from base 1. Here V drops 4 bases and J drops 6 bases, and the junction holds 10 bases not matched to any gene. As encoded in the germline V gene, CDR1 is SNHLY while CDR2 is FYNNEI. The sample originates from a study of T-cell memory formation after mild COVID-19 (dated by TCRdb to the early 2020s). Study-wide context: TCR sequence clusters from the two donors were found to be largely donor specific. In two donors, T-cell clones that expanded and contracted after mild COVID-19 were tracked by sequencing TCRalpha and TCRbeta repertoires over time. The cohort comprised two young, previously healthy adult volunteers, one female and one male. Results and caveats for the whole study, not just this receptor: Contracting CD4+ clones turned up mainly in the CM and EM memory subsets, whereas EMRA was where CD8+ clones were enriched. Some responding clones were found in pre-infection memory, which suggests that pre-existing cross-reactive memory T cells took part in the SARS-CoV-2 response. The second-wave clones that peaked on day 37 were not confirmed to be SARS-CoV-2 specific. The study included only a couple of mild cases, and larger cohorts that include severe cases with pre-infection samples were judged to be necessary. From day 15 to 85, contracting clones showed balanced CD4/CD8 phenotypes, whereas a second wave of clones that expanded from day 15 to 37 leaned towards CD4+.

Ficoll-Paque density gradient centrifugation was the method used to isolate PBMCs. Sequencing was performed on an Illumina NovaSeq 6000. TCRalpha and TCRbeta cDNA libraries were built by 5'RACE with constant-segment primers, adding sample barcodes and unique molecular identifiers. Trizol reagent was used to extract RNA from every sample. Library amplification was performed in two PCR steps, and a second sample barcode and Illumina TruSeq adapters were introduced in the second step. Sequencing of libraries was performed on an Illumina NovaSeq with 2 x 150 bp paired-end reads. The original methods were these. The reads were demultiplexed and collapsed into UMI-guided consensus sequences using migec v1.2.7. Using mixcr v2.1.11, UMI consensuses were aligned to TRA and TRB V and J templates and then assembled into clonotypes. Clonotypes were classified as expanded or contracted when called significant by both edgeR and NoisET, with noise models trained on biological replicates. For edgeR calls, the thresholds were a false discovery rate-adjusted p below 0.01 and a log2 fold-change of 1. As an exploratory analysis of dynamics, max-normalized trajectories of the 1000 most abundant clonotypes were examined by PCA with hierarchical clustering. The CD4 or CD8 phenotype of responding clones was assigned using the separately sequenced CD4+ and CD8+ repertoires. TCRdb reran the public reads through fastp at Q25 and MiXCR, keeping productive beta chains. Rows with one shared CDR3 protein collapse into an entry with the most common genes and DNA. The V and J calls were determined by TCRdb, not by the authors. The sample data list around 420,000 distinct CDR3 sequences, and approximately 24% of these were observed just once. The ten largest make up around 8.1% of the sample.

This clonotype was obtained from an adult woman who had mild COVID-19 (a few samples of this study predate the infection). The sample titles of this study are shuffled in the database, so cell type and time point are left out; the donor was told from shared clones. What was sequenced was PBMCs or a T cell subset sorted from them (not recorded which). The chain is made from TRBV2 and TRBJ2-1; 9 junctional bases match TRBD2. The CDR3 protein sequence reads: CASSGRRGGPVNEQFF. The DNA reads TGTGCCAGCAGTGGAAGGCGGGGGGGCCCGGTCAATGAGCAGTTCTTC.